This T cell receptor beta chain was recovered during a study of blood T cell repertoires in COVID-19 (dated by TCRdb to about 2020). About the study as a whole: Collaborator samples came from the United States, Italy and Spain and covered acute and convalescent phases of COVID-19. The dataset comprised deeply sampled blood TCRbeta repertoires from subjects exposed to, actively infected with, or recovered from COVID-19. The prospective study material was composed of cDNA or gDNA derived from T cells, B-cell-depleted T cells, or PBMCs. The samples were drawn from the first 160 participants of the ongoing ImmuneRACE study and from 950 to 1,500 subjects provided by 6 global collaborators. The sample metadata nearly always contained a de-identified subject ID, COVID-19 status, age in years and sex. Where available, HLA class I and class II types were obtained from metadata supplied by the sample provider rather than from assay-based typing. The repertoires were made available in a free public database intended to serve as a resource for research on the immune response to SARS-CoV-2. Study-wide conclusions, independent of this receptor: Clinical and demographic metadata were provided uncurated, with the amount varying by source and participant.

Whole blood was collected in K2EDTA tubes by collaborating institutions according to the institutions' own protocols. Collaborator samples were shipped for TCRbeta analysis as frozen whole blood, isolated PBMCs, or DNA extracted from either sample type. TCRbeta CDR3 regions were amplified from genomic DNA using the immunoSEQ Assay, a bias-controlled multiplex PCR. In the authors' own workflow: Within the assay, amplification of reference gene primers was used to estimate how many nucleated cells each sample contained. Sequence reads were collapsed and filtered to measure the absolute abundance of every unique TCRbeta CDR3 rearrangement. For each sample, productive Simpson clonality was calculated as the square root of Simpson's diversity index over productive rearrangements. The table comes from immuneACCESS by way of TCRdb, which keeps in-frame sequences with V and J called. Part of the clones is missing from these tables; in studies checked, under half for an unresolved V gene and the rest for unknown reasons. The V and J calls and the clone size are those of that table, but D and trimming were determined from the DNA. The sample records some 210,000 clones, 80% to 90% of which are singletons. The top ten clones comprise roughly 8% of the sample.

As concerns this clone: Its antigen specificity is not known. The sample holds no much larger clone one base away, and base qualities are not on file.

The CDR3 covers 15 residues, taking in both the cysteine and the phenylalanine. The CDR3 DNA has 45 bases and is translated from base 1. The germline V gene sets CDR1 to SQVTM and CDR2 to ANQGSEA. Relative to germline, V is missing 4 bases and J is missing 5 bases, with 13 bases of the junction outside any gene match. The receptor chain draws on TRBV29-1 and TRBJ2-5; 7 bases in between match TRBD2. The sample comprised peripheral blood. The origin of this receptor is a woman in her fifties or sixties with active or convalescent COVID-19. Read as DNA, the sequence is TGCAGCGTTGCAACTGGGGGGGTGACATGGGAGACCCAGTACTTC. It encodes CSVATGGVTWETQYF.